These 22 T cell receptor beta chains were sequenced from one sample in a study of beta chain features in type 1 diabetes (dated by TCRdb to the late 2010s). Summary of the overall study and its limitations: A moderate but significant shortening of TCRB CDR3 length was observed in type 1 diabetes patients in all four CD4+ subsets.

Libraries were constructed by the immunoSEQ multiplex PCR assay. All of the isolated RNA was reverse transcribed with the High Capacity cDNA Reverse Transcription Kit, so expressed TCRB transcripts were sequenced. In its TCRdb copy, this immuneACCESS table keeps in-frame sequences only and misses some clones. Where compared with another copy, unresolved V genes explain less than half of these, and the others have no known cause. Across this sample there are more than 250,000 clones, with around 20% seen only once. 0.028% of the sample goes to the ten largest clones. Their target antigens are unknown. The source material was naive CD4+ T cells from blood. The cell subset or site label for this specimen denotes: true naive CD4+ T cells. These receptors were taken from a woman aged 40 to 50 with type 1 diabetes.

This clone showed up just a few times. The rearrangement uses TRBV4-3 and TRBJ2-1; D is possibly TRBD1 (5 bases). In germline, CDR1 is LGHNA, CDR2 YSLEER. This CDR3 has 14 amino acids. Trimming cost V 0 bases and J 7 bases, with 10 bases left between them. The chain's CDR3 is CASSQEPRENEQFF. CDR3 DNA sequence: TGCGCCAGCAGCCAAGAACCCAGGGAAAATGAGCAGTTCTTC.

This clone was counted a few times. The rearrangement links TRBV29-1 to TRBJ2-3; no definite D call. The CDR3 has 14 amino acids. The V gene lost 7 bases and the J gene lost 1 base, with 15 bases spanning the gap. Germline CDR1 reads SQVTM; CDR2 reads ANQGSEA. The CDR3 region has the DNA TGCAGCGCTGGCTCTACGGCGGGCACAGATACGCAGTATTTT. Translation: CSAGSTAGTDTQYF.

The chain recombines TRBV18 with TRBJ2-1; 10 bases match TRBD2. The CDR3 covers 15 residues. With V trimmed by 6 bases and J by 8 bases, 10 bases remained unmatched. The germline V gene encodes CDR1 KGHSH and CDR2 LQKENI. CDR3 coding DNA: TGTGCCAGCTCCCTCGCCGCCCTAGCGGGGGATGAGCAGTTCTTC. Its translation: CASSLAALAGDEQFF.

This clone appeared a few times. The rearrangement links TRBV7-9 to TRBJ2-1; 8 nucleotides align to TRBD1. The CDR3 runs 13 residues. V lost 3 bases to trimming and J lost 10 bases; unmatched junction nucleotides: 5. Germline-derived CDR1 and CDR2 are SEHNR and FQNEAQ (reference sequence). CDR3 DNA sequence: TGTGCCAGCAGCTTGGGACGGGACAGGGAGCAGTTCTTC. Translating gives CASSLGRDREQFF.

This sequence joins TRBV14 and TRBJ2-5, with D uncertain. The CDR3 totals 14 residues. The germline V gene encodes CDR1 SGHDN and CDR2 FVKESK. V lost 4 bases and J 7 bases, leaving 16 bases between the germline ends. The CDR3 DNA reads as TGTGCCAGCAGCCGCACAACAGTTACGACGACCCAGTACTTC. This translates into CASSRTTVTTTQYF. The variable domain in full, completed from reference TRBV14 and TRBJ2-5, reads EAGVTQFPSHSVIEKGQTVTLRCDPISGHDNLYWYRRVMGKEIKFLLHFVKESKQDESGMPNNRFLAERTGGTYSTLKVQPAELEDSGVYFCASSRTTVTTTQYFGPGTRLLVL.

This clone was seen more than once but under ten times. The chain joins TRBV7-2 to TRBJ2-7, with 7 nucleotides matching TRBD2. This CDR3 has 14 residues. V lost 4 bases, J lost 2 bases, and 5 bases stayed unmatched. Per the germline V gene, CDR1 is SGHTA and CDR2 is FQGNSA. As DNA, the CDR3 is TGTGCCAGCAGCTATATAGCGGGTACCTACGAGCAGTACTTC. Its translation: CASSYIAGTYEQYF.

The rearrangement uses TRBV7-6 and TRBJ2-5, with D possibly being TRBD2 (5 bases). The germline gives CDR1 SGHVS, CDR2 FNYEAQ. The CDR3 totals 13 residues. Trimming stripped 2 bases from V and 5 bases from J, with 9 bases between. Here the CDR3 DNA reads TGTGCCAGCAGCTTACTAGCTGGGGAGACCCAGTACTTC. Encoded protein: CASSLLAGETQYF.

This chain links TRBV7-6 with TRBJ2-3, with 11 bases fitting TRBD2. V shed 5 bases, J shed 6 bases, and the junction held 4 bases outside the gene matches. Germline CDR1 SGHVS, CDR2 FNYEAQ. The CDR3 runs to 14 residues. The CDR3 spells CASSTSSGRDTQYF. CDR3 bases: TGTGCCAGCAGCACCTCTAGCGGGAGGGATACGCAGTATTTT.

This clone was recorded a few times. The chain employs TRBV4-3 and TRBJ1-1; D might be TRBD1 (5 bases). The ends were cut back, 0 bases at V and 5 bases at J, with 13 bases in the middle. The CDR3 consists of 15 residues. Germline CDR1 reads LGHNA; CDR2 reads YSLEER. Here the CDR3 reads CASSQDWGGETEAFF. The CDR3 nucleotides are TGCGCCAGCAGCCAAGATTGGGGGGGGGAAACTGAAGCTTTCTTT.

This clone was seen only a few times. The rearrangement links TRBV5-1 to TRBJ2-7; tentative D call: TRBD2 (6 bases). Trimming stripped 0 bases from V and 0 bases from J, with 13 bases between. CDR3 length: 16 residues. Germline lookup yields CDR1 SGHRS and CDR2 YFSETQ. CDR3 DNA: TGCGCCAGCAGCTTGGGCGGGAAACCTAGCTCCTACGAGCAGTACTTC. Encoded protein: CASSLGGKPSSYEQYF. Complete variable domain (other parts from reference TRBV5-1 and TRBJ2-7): KAGVTQTPRYLIKTRGQQVTLSCSPISGHRSVSWYQQTPGQGLQFLFEYFSETQRNKGNFPGRFSGRQFSNSRSEMNVSTLELGDSALYLCASSLGGKPSSYEQYFGPGTRLTVT.

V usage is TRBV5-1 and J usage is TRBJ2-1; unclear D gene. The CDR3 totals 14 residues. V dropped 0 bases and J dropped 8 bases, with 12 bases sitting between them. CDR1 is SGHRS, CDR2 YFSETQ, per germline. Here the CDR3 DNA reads TGCGCCAGCAGCTTGGCCGTTCTATTGGATGAGCAGTTCTTC. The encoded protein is CASSLAVLLDEQFF.

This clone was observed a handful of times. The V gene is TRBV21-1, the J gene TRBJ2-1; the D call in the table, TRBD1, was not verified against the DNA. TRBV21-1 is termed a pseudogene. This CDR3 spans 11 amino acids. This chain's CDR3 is CARGGACEQFF. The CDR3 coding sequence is TGTGCCAGAGGGGGAGCCTGTGAGCAGTTCTTC.

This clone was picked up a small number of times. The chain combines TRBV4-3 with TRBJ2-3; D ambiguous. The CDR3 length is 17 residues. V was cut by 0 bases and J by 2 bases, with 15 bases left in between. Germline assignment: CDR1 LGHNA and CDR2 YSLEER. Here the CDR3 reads CASSQDIRGSYTDTQYF. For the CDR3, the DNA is TGCGCCAGCAGCCAAGATATCCGCGGTAGCTACACAGATACGCAGTATTTT.

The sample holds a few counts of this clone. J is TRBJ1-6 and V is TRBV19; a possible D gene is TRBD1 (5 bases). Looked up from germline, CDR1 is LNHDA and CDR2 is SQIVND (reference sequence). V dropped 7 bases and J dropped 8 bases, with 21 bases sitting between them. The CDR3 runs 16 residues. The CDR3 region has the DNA TGTGCCAGTACCAGAAGGACACCTTCCAGGGATTCACCCCTCCACTTT. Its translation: CASTRRTPSRDSPLHF.

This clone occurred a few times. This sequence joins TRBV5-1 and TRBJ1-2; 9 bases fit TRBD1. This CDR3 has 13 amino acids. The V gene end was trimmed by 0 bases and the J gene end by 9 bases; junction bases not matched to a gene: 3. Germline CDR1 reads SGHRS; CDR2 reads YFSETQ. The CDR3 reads CASSLGDRDRYTF. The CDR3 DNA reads TGCGCCAGCAGCTTGGGGGACAGGGACCGCTACACCTTC.

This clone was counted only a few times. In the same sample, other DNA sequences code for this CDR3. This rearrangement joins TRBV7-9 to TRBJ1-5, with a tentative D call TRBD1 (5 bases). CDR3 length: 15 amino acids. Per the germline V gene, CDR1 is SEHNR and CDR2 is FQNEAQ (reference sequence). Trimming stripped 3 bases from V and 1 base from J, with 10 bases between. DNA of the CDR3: TGTGCCAGCAGCTTCGGTACAGGCAGCAATCAGCCCCAGCATTTT. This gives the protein CASSFGTGSNQPQHF.

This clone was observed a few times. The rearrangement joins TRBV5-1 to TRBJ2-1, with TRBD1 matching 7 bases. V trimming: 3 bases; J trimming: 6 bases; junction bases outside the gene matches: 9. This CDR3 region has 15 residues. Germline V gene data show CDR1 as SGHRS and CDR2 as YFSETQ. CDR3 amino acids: CASSSDRVISNEQFF. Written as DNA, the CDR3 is TGCGCCAGCAGCTCAGACAGGGTAATTTCCAATGAGCAGTTCTTC.

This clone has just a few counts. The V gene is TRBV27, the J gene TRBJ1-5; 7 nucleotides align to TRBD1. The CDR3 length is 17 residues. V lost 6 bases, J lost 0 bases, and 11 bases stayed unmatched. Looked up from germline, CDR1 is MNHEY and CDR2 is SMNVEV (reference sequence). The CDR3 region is CASSDNRGSYSNQPQHF. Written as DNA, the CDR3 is TGTGCCAGCAGCGATAACAGGGGCTCTTATAGCAATCAGCCCCAGCATTTT.

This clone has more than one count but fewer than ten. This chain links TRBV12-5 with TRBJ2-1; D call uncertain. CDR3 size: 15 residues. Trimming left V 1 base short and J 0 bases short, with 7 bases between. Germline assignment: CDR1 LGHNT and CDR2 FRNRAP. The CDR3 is CASGLAQSSYNEQFF. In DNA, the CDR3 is TGTGCTAGTGGTTTGGCACAGAGCTCCTACAATGAGCAGTTCTTC.

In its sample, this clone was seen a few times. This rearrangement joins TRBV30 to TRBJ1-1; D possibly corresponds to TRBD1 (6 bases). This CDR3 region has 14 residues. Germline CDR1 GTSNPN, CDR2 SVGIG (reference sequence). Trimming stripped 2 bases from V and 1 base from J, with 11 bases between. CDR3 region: CAWSTVGANTEAFF. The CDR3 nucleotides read TGTGCCTGGAGTACCGTGGGGGCGAACACTGAAGCTTTCTTT. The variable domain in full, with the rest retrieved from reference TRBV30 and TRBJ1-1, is SQTIHQWPATLVQPVGSPLSLECTVEGTSNPNLYWYRQAAGRGLQLLFYSVGIGQISSEVPQNLSASRPQDRQFILSSKKLLLSDSGFYLCAWSTVGANTEAFFGQGTRLTVV.

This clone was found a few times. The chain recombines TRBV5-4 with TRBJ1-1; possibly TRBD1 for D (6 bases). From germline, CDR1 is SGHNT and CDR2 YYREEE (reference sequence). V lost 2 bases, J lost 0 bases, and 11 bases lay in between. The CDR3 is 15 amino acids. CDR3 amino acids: CASSLMGAVNTEAFF. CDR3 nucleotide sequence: TGTGCCAGCAGCTTAATGGGGGCTGTGAACACTGAAGCTTTCTTT.

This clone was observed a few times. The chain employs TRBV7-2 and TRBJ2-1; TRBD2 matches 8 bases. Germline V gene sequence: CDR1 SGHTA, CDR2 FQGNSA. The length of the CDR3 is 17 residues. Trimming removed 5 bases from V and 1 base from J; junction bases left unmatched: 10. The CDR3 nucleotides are TGTGCCAGCAGCCCATCGCTTATAGCGGGATCCTACAATGAGCAGTTCTTC. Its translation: CASSPSLIAGSYNEQFF.